Listed here are 16 T cell receptor beta chains from one sample, sequenced in a study of blood T cell repertoires in COVID-19. Generated by immunoSEQ multiplex PCR, the TCRdb table keeps only in-frame clones and is missing some. The repertoire includes approximately 250,000 clones, about 83% of them detected once, and less than 2% sits in the top ten. Sequencing was done on a sample of peripheral blood. These receptors all stem from a woman in her thirties or forties who had recovered from COVID-19.

The rearrangement joins TRBV15 to TRBJ1-2; 8 bases fit TRBD1. The length of the CDR3 is 13 residues. The V gene end was trimmed by 0 bases and the J gene end by 6 bases; junction bases not matched to a gene: 0. Germline CDR1 and CDR2: LNHNV and YYDKDF (reference sequence). For the CDR3, the DNA is TGTGCCACCAGCAGAGACAGGGGGCATGGCTACACCTTC. Protein: CATSRDRGHGYTF.

The gene calls are TRBV2 and TRBJ1-5; D is possibly TRBD1 (5 bases). CDR1 and CDR2 from the germline V gene are SNHLY and FYNNEI. V dropped 0 bases and J dropped 6 bases, with 9 bases sitting between them. This CDR3 has 14 amino acids. In nucleotides, the CDR3 is TGTGCCAGCAGTGAAGCCCCCAGGGTTCAGCCCCAGCATTTT. Translated, it gives CASSEAPRVQPQHF.

This clone turned up a few times. The gene calls are TRBV3-1 (or the pseudogene TRBV3-2) and TRBJ2-3; D gene uncertain. The length of the CDR3 is 13 residues. CDR1 and CDR2 from the germline V gene are LGHDT and YNNKEL (reference sequence). V was shortened by 2 bases and J by 0 bases, with 3 bases between the two germline ends. CDR3: CASSQPSTDTQYF. The DNA for the CDR3 is TGTGCCAGCAGCCAACCTAGCACAGATACGCAGTATTTT.

V is TRBV28 and J is TRBJ2-7; the match to TRBD1 covers 7 bases. Germline V gene data show CDR1 as MDHEN and CDR2 as SYDVKM. The CDR3 covers 15 residues. Trimming cost V 7 bases and J 0 bases; bases outside gene matches: 9. This CDR3 is CASNNRGQYSYEQYF. The CDR3 DNA reads TGTGCCAGCAACAACAGGGGACAATACTCCTACGAGCAGTACTTC.

The J gene is TRBJ1-1, the V gene TRBV28; TRBD1 might be the D (6 bases). Germline V gives CDR1 MDHEN, CDR2 SYDVKM. Trimming cost V 8 bases and J 3 bases, with 19 bases left between them. The CDR3 covers 15 residues. CDR3 amino acids: CASGRGGAAHTEAFF. CDR3 coding DNA: TGTGCCAGCGGACGAGGGGGGGCAGCGCACACTGAAGCTTTCTTT.

This sequence joins TRBV4-2 and TRBJ1-4; no clear D. The germline CDR1 and CDR2 sequences are LGHNA and YNFKEQ. V lost 5 bases to trimming and J lost 3 bases, with 19 bases between them. The CDR3 consists of 17 residues. The CDR3: CASSLRPPNEANEKLFF. CDR3 sequence (DNA): TGTGCCAGCAGCTTACGACCTCCTAATGAGGCTAATGAAAAACTGTTTTTT.

The genes are TRBV10-3 and TRBJ2-7, with D possibly matching TRBD1 (6 bases). V was shortened by 8 bases and J by 2 bases, with 13 bases between the two germline ends. Germline V gives CDR1 ENHRY, CDR2 SYGVKD. CDR3 size: 13 residues. The CDR3 spells CAISITGTYEQYF. The CDR3 nucleotides read TGTGCCATCTCGATAACAGGGACCTACGAGCAGTACTTC.

The V and J genes are TRBV4-1 and TRBJ2-1; D perhaps matches TRBD1 (6 bases). The germline V gene has CDR1 MGHRA and CDR2 YSYEKL. The V end lost 1 base, the J end lost 5 bases, and 12 bases lay between the germline ends. The CDR3 runs to 15 residues. The CDR3: CASSQGWGHNNEQFF. CDR3 DNA: TGCGCCAGCAGCCAAGGATGGGGACACAACAATGAGCAGTTCTTC.

The rearrangement uses TRBV11-2 and TRBJ2-2, with D possibly matching TRBD1 (6 bases). Deletions cut 4 bases from V and 4 bases from J, with 10 bases between. Germline CDR1 and CDR2: SGHAT and FQNNGV. This CDR3 region has 14 residues. The CDR3 protein is CASSSGQLTGELFF. CDR3 nucleotides: TGTGCCAGCAGCTCGGGACAACTCACCGGGGAGCTGTTTTTT.

The chain carries TRBV24-1 and TRBJ1-2; maybe TRBD1 (6 bases). Trimming left V 10 bases short and J 6 bases short, with 17 bases between. CDR1 and CDR2 from the germline V gene are KGHDR and SFDVKD. The CDR3 consists of 13 residues. CDR3 loop: CATQNRDNDGYTF. CDR3 coding DNA: TGTGCCACTCAAAACCGGGACAACGATGGCTACACCTTC.

In this sample, this clone turned up a few times. The chain joins TRBV19 to TRBJ1-3; D is perhaps TRBD1 (5 bases). Germline CDR1 reads LNHDA; CDR2 reads SQIVND (reference sequence). The CDR3 has 17 amino acids. Trimming took off 7 bases at V and 0 bases at J, with 19 bases between the two ends. This CDR3 reads CASKPSVGVFSGNTIYF. The CDR3 coding sequence is TGTGCCAGTAAACCCAGCGTAGGGGTTTTCTCTGGAAACACCATATATTTT. The entire variable domain, with the rest obtained from reference TRBV19 and TRBJ1-3, is as follows: DGGITQSPKYLFRKEGQNVTLSCEQNLNHDAMYWYRQDPGQGLRLIYYSQIVNDFQKGDIAEGYSVSREKKESFPLTVTSAQKNPTAFYLCASKPSVGVFSGNTIYFGEGSWLTVV.

The chain links TRBV19 to TRBJ1-5; D is uncertain. The V gene's germline CDR1 is LNHDA and CDR2 SQIVND (reference sequence). With 8 bases removed from V and 10 bases from J, the gap between germline ends came to 18 bases. The CDR3 totals 13 residues. The CDR3 nucleotides are TGTGCCAGTGGCACCCTTCCGGGTAGTCCCCAGCATTTT. Translating it yields CASGTLPGSPQHF.

This clone was seen a few times. V is TRBV19 and J is TRBJ1-5; perhaps TRBD1 as D (6 bases). Trimming cost V 6 bases and J 7 bases, with 16 bases left between them. CDR1 and CDR2 from the germline V gene are LNHDA and SQIVND (reference sequence). The CDR3 length is 14 residues. CDR3 sequence: CASSNTGKGQPQHF. In DNA form, the CDR3 reads TGTGCCAGTAGCAACACAGGGAAGGGGCAGCCCCAGCATTTT.

The rearrangement links TRBV11-2 to TRBJ2-5; no reliable D call. This CDR3 is built from 13 residues. V lost 1 base to trimming and J lost 5 bases, with 8 bases between them. Germline values: CDR1 SGHAT, CDR2 FQNNGV. CDR3 nucleotides: TGTGCCAGCAGCTTAGCTATGTCGGAGACCCAGTACTTC. Translating gives CASSLAMSETQYF. Looking up the rest from reference TRBV11-2 and TRBJ2-5 gives the full variable domain: EAGVAQSPRYKIIEKRQSVAFWCNPISGHATLYWYQQILGQGPKLLIQFQNNGVVDDSQLPKDRFSAERLKGVDSTLKIQPAKLEDSAVYLCASSLAMSETQYFGPGTRLLVL.

The J gene is TRBJ2-7, the V gene TRBV2, with 8 bases fitting TRBD2. The J segment lost 0 bases and the V segment lost 8 bases, leaving 0 bases of the junction unmatched. The CDR3 spans 12 residues. Germline V gene lookup returns CDR1 SNHLY and CDR2 FYNNEI. CDR3 DNA: TGTGCCAGCCGGGGGGGCTCCTACGAGCAGTACTTC. Amino acid sequence: CASRGGSYEQYF. The complete variable domain, with remaining parts taken from reference TRBV2 and TRBJ2-7, reads EPEVTQTPSHQVTQMGQEVILRCVPISNHLYFYWYRQILGQKVEFLVSFYNNEISEKSEIFDDQFSVERPDGSNFTLKIRSTKLEDSAMYFCASRGGSYEQYFGPGTRLTVT.

This clone was detected a few times. The rearrangement uses TRBV5-4 and TRBJ2-1; 9 bases fit TRBD2. This CDR3 is built from 16 residues. The V segment lost 0 bases and the J segment 10 bases; nucleotides outside the gene matches: 11. Germline values: CDR1 SGHNT, CDR2 YYREEE (reference sequence). The CDR3 region is CASSLGSRTSVREQFF. DNA for the CDR3: TGTGCCAGCAGCTTGGGATCCCGGACTAGCGTTAGGGAGCAGTTCTTC.